This TCR beta chain was recorded in a study of control samples from healthy donors and cancer patients. Germline lookup yields CDR1 SGHRS and CDR2 YFSETQ. Germline trimming cut 7 bases from V and 0 bases from J; bases unmatched to any gene: 10. CDR3 size: 18 residues. Some clones are missing from TCRdb's copy, which holds only in-frame ones; the method was immunoSEQ multiplex PCR. The sample lists some 150,000 clones, 91% seen once, with approximately 3% in the top ten. The clonotype comes from a man aged 25 to 40 in good health. Specimen: blood. The V gene is TRBV5-1, the J gene TRBJ2-6; 10 positions match TRBD1. As DNA, the CDR3 is TGCGCCAGCTCGACAGGGGGCGGGATGAGCTCTGGGGCCAACGTCCTGACTTTC. This gives the protein CASSTGGGMSSGANVLTF.